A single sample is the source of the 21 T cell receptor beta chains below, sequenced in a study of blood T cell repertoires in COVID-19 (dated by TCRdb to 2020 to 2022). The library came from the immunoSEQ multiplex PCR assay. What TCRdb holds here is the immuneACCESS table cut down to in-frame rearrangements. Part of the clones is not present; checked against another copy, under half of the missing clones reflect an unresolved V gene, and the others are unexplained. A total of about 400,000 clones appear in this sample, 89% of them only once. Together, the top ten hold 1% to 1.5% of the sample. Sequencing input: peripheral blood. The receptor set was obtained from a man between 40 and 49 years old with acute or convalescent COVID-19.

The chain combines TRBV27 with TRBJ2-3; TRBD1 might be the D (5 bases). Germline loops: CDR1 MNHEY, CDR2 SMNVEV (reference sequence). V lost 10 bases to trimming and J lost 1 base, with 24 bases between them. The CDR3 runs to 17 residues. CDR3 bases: TGTGCCATCAAAACCCTCCCAGGGATGGCTCGCACAGATACGCAGTATTTT. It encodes CAIKTLPGMARTDTQYF.

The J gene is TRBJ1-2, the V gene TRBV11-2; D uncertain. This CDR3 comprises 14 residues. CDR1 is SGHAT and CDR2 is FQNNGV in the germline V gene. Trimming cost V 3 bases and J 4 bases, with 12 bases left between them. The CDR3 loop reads CASSLGGGPYGYTF. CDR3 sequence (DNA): TGTGCCAGCAGCTTGGGAGGAGGTCCCTATGGCTACACCTTC.

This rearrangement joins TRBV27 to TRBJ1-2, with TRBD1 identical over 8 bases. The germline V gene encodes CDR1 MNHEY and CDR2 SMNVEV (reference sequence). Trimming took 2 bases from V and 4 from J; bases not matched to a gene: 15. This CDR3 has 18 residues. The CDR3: CASSLLGGRGQSGYGYTF. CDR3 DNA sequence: TGTGCCAGCAGTTTACTCGGTGGCAGGGGGCAAAGTGGCTATGGCTACACCTTC.

CDR3 nucleotide sequence: TGTGCCAGCAGCTTAGTGGACAGGGGGCGCGCTTTCTTT. Translated, it gives CASSLVDRGRAFF. V usage is TRBV7-2 and J usage is TRBJ1-1, with 11 bases identical to TRBD1. Germline V lookup: CDR1 SGHTA, CDR2 FQGNSA. After removal of 1 base from V and 11 bases from J, the junction contained 3 bases not matched to a gene. The CDR3 is 13 residues long.

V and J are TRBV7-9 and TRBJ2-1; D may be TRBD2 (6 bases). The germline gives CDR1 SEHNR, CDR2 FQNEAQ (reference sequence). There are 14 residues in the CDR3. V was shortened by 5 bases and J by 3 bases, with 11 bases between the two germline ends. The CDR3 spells CASSISGLYNEQFF. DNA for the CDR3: TGTGCCAGCAGCATTAGCGGACTCTACAATGAGCAGTTCTTC.

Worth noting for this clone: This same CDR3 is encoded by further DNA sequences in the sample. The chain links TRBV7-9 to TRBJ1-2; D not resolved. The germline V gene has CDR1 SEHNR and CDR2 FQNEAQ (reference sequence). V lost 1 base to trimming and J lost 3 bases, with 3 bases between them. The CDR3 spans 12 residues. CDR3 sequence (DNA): TGTGCCAGCAGCTTAGGAGACTATGGCTACACCTTC. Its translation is CASSLGDYGYTF. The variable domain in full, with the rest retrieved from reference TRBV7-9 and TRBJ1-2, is DTGVSQNPRHKITKRGQNVTFRCDPISEHNRLYWYRQTLGQGPEFLTYFQNEAQLEKSRLLSDRFSAERPKGSFSTLEIQRTEQGDSAMYLCASSLGDYGYTFGSGTRLTVV.

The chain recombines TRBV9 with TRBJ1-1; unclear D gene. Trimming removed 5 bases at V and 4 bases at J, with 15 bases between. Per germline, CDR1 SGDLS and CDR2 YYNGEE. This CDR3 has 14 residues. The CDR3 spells CASRGGLSGTEAFF. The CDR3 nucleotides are TGTGCCAGCAGAGGAGGTTTATCTGGCACTGAAGCTTTCTTT.

This CDR3 is CASSLSRVVSYEQYF. CDR3 DNA: TGTGCCAGCAGTTTAAGCAGGGTGGTGTCTTACGAGCAGTACTTC. The chain combines TRBV28 with TRBJ2-7, with D maybe TRBD1 (5 bases). Trimming removed 2 bases at V and 4 bases at J, with 15 bases between. Germline V gene sequence: CDR1 MDHEN, CDR2 SYDVKM. The CDR3 is made up of 15 amino acids. Using reference TRBV28 and TRBJ2-7 for the parts outside the CDR3, the full variable domain is DVKVTQSSRYLVKRTGEKVFLECVQDMDHENMFWYRQDPGLGLRLIYFSYDVKMKEKGDIPEGYSVSREKKERFSLILESASTNQTSMYLCASSLSRVVSYEQYFGPGTRLTVT.

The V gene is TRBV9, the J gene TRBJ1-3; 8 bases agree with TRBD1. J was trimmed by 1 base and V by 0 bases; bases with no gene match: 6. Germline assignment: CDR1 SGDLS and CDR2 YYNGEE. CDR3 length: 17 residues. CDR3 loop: CASSVVDRGLSGNTIYF. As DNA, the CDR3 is TGTGCCAGCAGCGTAGTAGACAGGGGCTTATCTGGAAACACCATATATTTT.

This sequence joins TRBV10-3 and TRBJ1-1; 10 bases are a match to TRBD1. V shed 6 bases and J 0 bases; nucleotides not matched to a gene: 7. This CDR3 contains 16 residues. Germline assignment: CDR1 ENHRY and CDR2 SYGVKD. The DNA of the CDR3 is TGTGCCATCAGAGGGGACAGGGGCCTCATGAACACTGAAGCTTTCTTT. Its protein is CAIRGDRGLMNTEAFF.

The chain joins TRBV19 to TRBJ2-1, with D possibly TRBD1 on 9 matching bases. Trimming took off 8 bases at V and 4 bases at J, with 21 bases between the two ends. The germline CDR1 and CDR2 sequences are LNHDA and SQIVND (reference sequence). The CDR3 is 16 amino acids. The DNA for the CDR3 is TGTGCCAGTGGCCCGGGGGGGGGACAGGGATACAATGAGCAGTTCTTC. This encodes CASGPGGGQGYNEQFF. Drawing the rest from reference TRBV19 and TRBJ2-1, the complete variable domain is DGGITQSPKYLFRKEGQNVTLSCEQNLNHDAMYWYRQDPGQGLRLIYYSQIVNDFQKGDIAEGYSVSREKKESFPLTVTSAQKNPTAFYLCASGPGGGQGYNEQFFGPGTRLTVL.

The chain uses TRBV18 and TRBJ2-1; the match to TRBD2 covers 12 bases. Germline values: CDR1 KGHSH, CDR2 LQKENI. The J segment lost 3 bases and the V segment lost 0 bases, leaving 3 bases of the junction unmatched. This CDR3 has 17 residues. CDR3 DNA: TGTGCCAGCTCACCACCGACTAGCGGGAGTTTCTACAATGAGCAGTTCTTC. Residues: CASSPPTSGSFYNEQFF.

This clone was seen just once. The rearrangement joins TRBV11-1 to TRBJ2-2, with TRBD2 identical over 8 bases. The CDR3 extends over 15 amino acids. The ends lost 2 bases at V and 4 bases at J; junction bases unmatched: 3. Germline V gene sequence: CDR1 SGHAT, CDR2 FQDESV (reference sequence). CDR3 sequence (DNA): TGTGCCAGCAGCTTAAGGCGGGGGGCCACCGGGGAGCTGTTTTTT. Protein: CASSLRRGATGELFF.

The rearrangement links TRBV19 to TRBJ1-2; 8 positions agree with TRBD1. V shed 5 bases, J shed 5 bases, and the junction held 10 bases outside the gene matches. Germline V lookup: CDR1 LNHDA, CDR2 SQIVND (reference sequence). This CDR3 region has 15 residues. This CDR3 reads CASSPGQAGGYGYTF. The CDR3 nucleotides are TGTGCCAGTAGTCCGGGACAGGCTGGAGGTTATGGCTACACCTTC.

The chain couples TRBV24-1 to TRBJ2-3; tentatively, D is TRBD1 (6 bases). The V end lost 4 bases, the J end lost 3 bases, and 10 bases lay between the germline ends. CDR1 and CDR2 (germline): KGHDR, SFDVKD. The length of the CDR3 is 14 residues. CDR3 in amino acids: CATSDTGRTDTQYF. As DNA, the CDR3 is TGTGCCACCAGTGACACAGGGCGGACAGATACGCAGTATTTT.

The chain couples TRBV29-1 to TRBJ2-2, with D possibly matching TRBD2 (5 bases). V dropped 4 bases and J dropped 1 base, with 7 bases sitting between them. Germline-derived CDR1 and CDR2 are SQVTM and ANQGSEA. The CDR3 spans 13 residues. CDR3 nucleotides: TGCAGCGTTGTAGGAGGGAACACCGGGGAGCTGTTTTTT. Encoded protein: CSVVGGNTGELFF.

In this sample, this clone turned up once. CDR3 region: CSVAERVHYGYTF. As DNA, the CDR3 is TGCAGCGTTGCGGAGAGGGTCCACTATGGCTACACCTTC. The genes are TRBV29-1 and TRBJ1-2; D uncertain. The CDR3 is made up of 13 amino acids. The germline V gene has CDR1 SQVTM and CDR2 ANQGSEA. The V end was cut by 4 bases, the J end by 3 bases, with 12 bases between.

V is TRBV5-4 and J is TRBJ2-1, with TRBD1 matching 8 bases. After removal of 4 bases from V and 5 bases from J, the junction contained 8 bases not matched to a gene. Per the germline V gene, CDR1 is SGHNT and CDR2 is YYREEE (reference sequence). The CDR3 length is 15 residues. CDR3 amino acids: CASSLGQGNHNEQFF. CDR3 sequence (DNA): TGTGCCAGCAGCCTTGGACAGGGAAACCACAATGAGCAGTTCTTC.

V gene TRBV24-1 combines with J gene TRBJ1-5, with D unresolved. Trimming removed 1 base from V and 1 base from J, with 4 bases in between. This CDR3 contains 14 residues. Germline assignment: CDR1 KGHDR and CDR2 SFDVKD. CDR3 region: CATSDFGSNQPQHF. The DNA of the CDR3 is TGTGCCACCAGTGATTTCGGGAGCAATCAGCCCCAGCATTTT.

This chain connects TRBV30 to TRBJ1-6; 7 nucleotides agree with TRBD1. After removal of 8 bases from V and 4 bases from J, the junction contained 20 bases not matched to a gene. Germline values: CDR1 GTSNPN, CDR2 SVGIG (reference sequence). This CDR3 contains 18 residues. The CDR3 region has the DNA TGTGCCCCCTTTGTCCAACAGGGGCCAGCCGTATATAATTCACCCCTCCACTTT. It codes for CAPFVQQGPAVYNSPLHF.

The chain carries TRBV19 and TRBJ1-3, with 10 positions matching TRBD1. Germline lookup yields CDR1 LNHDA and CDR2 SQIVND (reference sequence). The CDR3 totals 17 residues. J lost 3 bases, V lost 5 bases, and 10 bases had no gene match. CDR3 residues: CASSPRRTGGFGNTIYF. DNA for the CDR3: TGTGCCAGTAGTCCCCGAAGGACAGGGGGATTTGGAAACACCATATATTTT. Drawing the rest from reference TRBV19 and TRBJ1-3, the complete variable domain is DGGITQSPKYLFRKEGQNVTLSCEQNLNHDAMYWYRQDPGQGLRLIYYSQIVNDFQKGDIAEGYSVSREKKESFPLTVTSAQKNPTAFYLCASSPRRTGGFGNTIYFGEGSWLTVV.